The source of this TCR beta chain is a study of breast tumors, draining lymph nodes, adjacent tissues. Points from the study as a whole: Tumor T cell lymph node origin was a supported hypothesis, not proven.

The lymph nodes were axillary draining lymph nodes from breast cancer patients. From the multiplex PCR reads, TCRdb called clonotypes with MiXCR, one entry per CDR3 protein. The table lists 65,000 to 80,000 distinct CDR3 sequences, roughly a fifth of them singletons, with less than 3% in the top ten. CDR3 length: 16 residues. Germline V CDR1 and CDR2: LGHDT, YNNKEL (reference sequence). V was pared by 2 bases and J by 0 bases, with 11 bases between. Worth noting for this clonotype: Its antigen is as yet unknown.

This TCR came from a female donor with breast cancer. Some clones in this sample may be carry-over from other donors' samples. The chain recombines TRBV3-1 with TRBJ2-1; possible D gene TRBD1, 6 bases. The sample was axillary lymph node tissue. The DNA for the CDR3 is TGTGCCAGCAGCCAAAGGGGGAGAACCTCCTACAATGAGCAGTTCTTC. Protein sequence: CASSQRGRTSYNEQFF.